A single sample gave rise to the 22 T cell receptor beta chains below, sequenced in a study of T cells after yellow fever vaccination. A single record per CDR3 protein comes from TCRdb applying MiXCR to the 5' RACE reads. The sample holds 230,000 or so distinct CDR3 sequences, 3.6% seen once. Source: PBMCs, taken 15 days after the yellow fever booster vaccination. Receptor source: a man between 18 and 29 years old who received the YFV17D yellow fever vaccine.

Ten or more counts support this clonotype. The germline gene is not matched at one end of the junction; a read error may be the cause. The chain combines TRBV2 with TRBJ2-3; 14 nucleotides line up with TRBD2. Germline V gene lookup returns CDR1 SNHLY and CDR2 FYNNEI. The CDR3 has 16 residues. The CDR3 here is CVTGTSGGTYTDTQYF. In nucleotides, the CDR3 is TGCGTTACCGGGACTAGCGGGGGAACCTACACAGATACGCAGTATTTT.

This clonotype was seen only a few times. The chain has TRBV10-1 and TRBJ1-1; no firm D call. Germline CDR1 WNHNN, CDR2 SYGVQD (reference sequence). This CDR3 comprises 14 residues. Trimming shortened V by 3 bases and J by 1 base, and 9 bases separated the two germline ends. The CDR3 loop is CASSDGVGNTEAFF. The CDR3 bases are TGCGCCAGCAGTGATGGGGTAGGGAACACTGAAGCTTTCTTT.

This clonotype showed up many times. This chain joins TRBV29-1 and TRBJ1-3; D gene ambiguous. V was trimmed by 1 base and J by 4 bases, leaving 11 bases between them. This CDR3 has 14 amino acids. CDR1 is SQVTM and CDR2 is ANQGSEA in the germline V gene. The DNA of the CDR3 is TGCAGCGTTGAAGTTGCGGGAGACGGAAACACCATATATTTT. Translation gives CSVEVAGDGNTIYF.

In its sample, this clonotype was seen many times. The chain uses TRBV7-9 and TRBJ1-2; weak D call: TRBD1 (6 bases). Germline CDR1 SEHNR, CDR2 FQNEAQ (reference sequence). V was trimmed by 5 bases and J by 11 bases, leaving 24 bases between them. CDR3 size: 15 residues. The CDR3 sequence is CASSQGHGSLVGYTF. The CDR3 DNA follows: TGTGCCAGCAGCCAGGGGCACGGGTCCTTGGTCGGGTACACCTTC.

This clonotype has a count of ten or more. The CDR3 sequence: CASSLAARVTIANTGELFF. The CDR3, as DNA: TGCGCCAGCAGCTTGGCCGCTAGGGTAACCATCGCGAACACCGGGGAGCTGTTTTTT. The genes are TRBV5-1 and TRBJ2-2; D is uncertain. The V end lost 0 bases, the J end lost 0 bases, and 18 bases lay between the germline ends. The CDR3 is 19 amino acids. The germline CDR1 and CDR2 sequences are SGHRS and YFSETQ. Supplemented by reference TRBV5-1 and TRBJ2-2, the full variable domain reads KAGVTQTPRYLIKTRGQQVTLSCSPISGHRSVSWYQQTPGQGLQFLFEYFSETQRNKGNFPGRFSGRQFSNSRSEMNVSTLELGDSALYLCASSLAARVTIANTGELFFGEGSRLTVL.

This clonotype was seen ten or more times. J is TRBJ2-7 and V is TRBV5-1, with D perhaps TRBD2 (5 bases). The V gene's germline CDR1 is SGHRS and CDR2 YFSETQ. V gave up 2 bases and J gave up 2 bases, with 11 bases separating them. The CDR3 covers 14 residues. CDR3 region: CASSFFGETYEQYF. For the CDR3, the DNA is TGCGCCAGCAGCTTCTTCGGGGAAACCTACGAGCAGTACTTC.

This clonotype was counted many times. J is TRBJ2-2 and V is TRBV13, with 8 nucleotides matching TRBD1. The germline V gene has CDR1 PRHDT and CDR2 FYEKMQ (reference sequence). V lost 5 bases, J lost 5 bases, and 10 bases stayed unmatched. CDR3 length: 16 residues. The CDR3 loop is CASSGQGIGVTGELFF. CDR3 DNA sequence: TGTGCCAGCAGCGGACAGGGTATCGGAGTAACCGGGGAGCTGTTTTTT.

This clonotype was counted a few times. This chain joins TRBV6-4 and TRBJ1-6; D is perhaps TRBD1 (6 bases). There are 14 residues in the CDR3. The germline V and J ends were trimmed by 3 bases and 10 bases, with 13 bases remaining between them. Germline V gene data show CDR1 as MRHNA and CDR2 as SNTAGT. Here the CDR3 reads CASSEAGEGSPLHF. The CDR3 nucleotides read TGTGCCAGCAGTGAAGCAGGGGAAGGATCACCCCTCCACTTT.

This clonotype was picked up many times. The V call is TRBV7-8, the J call TRBJ1-1; 7 nucleotides line up with TRBD1. The CDR3 contains 14 residues. Losses at the gene ends were 5 bases for V and 8 bases for J; bases not matched to a gene: 11. Looked up from germline, CDR1 is SGHVS and CDR2 is FQNEAQ. The CDR3 nucleotides are TGTGCCAGCAGCCGTGGGACAGATCCTAGAGAAGCTTTCTTT. It translates to CASSRGTDPREAFF.

The sample holds many counts of this clonotype. The chain has TRBV7-9 and TRBJ2-7; D unresolved. V lost 5 bases to trimming and J lost 1 base, with 9 bases between them. The length of the CDR3 is 13 residues. Germline lookup yields CDR1 SEHNR and CDR2 FQNEAQ (reference sequence). This chain's CDR3 is CASSPPQSYEQYV. CDR3 coding DNA: TGTGCCAGCAGCCCCCCCCAATCCTACGAGCAGTACGTC.

This clonotype was found many times. The gene calls are TRBV6-5 and TRBJ2-7; no definite D call. Trimming shortened V by 2 bases and J by 3 bases, and 8 bases separated the two germline ends. The CDR3 consists of 13 residues. In germline, CDR1 is MNHEY, CDR2 SVGAGI. The CDR3 DNA is TGTGCCAGCAGTTACCGGCCAGGCTACGAGCAGTACTTC. Protein product: CASSYRPGYEQYF.

This clonotype was seen at least ten times. The gene calls are TRBV15 and TRBJ2-5; D might be TRBD1 (6 bases). V lost 5 bases, J lost 5 bases, and 12 bases lay in between. The germline V gene encodes CDR1 LNHNV and CDR2 YYDKDF (reference sequence). The CDR3 runs 13 residues. The CDR3 nucleotides read TGTGCCACCAGCTTAGGGGGAAGGGAGACCCAGTACTTC. Residues: CATSLGGRETQYF.

Many counts were recorded for this clonotype. The chain carries TRBV13 and TRBJ1-1; 7 nucleotides agree with TRBD1. J was trimmed by 3 bases and V by 6 bases; bases with no gene match: 10. Germline-derived CDR1 and CDR2 are PRHDT and FYEKMQ (reference sequence). This CDR3 has 15 residues. The CDR3 here is CASRWKGAFDTEAFF. CDR3 DNA sequence: TGTGCCAGCAGATGGAAGGGGGCCTTTGACACTGAAGCTTTCTTT.

V gene TRBV10-3 combines with J gene TRBJ2-7, with no clear D. Trimming stripped 6 bases from V and 0 bases from J, with 18 bases between. The CDR3 spans 16 residues. Germline V gene sequence: CDR1 ENHRY, CDR2 SYGVKD. The CDR3 spells CAIRSQSSLPSYEQYF. The CDR3 nucleotides are TGTGCCATCAGAAGCCAGTCCTCACTACCCTCCTACGAGCAGTACTTC.

This clonotype has a count of ten or more. The J gene is TRBJ1-1, the V gene TRBV20-1; D is possibly TRBD1 (5 bases). Deletions cut 4 bases from V and 3 bases from J, with 12 bases between. This CDR3 has 13 amino acids. The germline CDR1 and CDR2 sequences are DFQATT and SNEGSKA (reference sequence). CDR3 bases: TGCAGTGCTACTCGGGACGGAGACACTGAAGCTTTCTTT. Translating it yields CSATRDGDTEAFF.

This clonotype was recorded many times. The J gene is TRBJ1-2, the V gene TRBV29-1; maybe TRBD1 (5 bases). Trimming removed 1 base at V and 4 bases at J, with 13 bases between. The germline V gene has CDR1 SQVTM and CDR2 ANQGSEA. CDR3 length equals 14 residues. CDR3 sequence: CSVEGGGRGYGYTF. CDR3 sequence (DNA): TGCAGCGTTGAAGGTGGGGGTAGAGGCTATGGCTACACCTTC.

This clonotype was seen at least ten times. V gene TRBV7-9 combines with J gene TRBJ2-1; no clear D gene. V was cut by 5 bases and J by 1 base, with 6 bases left in between. The CDR3 runs to 13 residues. CDR1 SEHNR and CDR2 FQNEAQ come from the germline V gene (reference sequence). The CDR3 nucleotides are TGTGCCAGCAGCCCGCAATCCTACAATGAGCAGTTCTTC. As protein: CASSPQSYNEQFF.

This clonotype was found many times. The chain combines TRBV5-1 with TRBJ1-2; a weak D match, TRBD1 (6 bases). The germline V gene has CDR1 SGHRS and CDR2 YFSETQ. CDR3 length: 13 amino acids. V dropped 1 base and J dropped 10 bases, with 14 bases sitting between them. CDR3 loop: CASSLKRDTDYTF. The CDR3 nucleotides are TGCGCCAGCAGCTTGAAAAGGGACACCGACTACACCTTC.

This clonotype was found many times. The CDR3 bases are TGCAGTTTCTTTTCGACAGCCGCGTACGAGCAGTACTTC. Translated, it gives CSFFSTAAYEQYF. The chain links TRBV20-1 to TRBJ2-7; a weak D match, TRBD1 (5 bases). CDR3 length equals 13 residues. V was trimmed by 8 bases and J by 4 bases, leaving 18 bases between them. The germline V gene encodes CDR1 DFQATT and CDR2 SNEGSKA (reference sequence).

The genes are TRBV12-3 or TRBV12-4 and TRBJ1-5; D not certain. Between the trimmed V and J ends, which lost 6 bases and 3 bases, there was a span of 9 bases. This CDR3 has 13 amino acids. This chain's CDR3 is CASRVEYNQPQHF. In DNA form, the CDR3 reads TGTGCCAGCAGGGTGGAGTACAATCAGCCCCAGCATTTT.

This clonotype was picked up many times. This chain joins TRBV5-1 and TRBJ2-7; weak D call: TRBD1 (6 bases). The CDR3 is 15 residues long. Trimming left V 2 bases short and J 0 bases short, with 12 bases between. The germline V gene encodes CDR1 SGHRS and CDR2 YFSETQ. The CDR3 here is CASSFLGHSSYEQYF. The CDR3 DNA is TGCGCCAGCAGCTTTTTGGGACACAGCTCCTACGAGCAGTACTTC.

CDR3 region: CASSFLAETQYF. In DNA, the CDR3 is TGTGCCAGCAGTTTCCTAGCGGAGACCCAGTACTTC. The chain recombines TRBV12-3 or TRBV12-4 with TRBJ2-5; D possibly corresponds to TRBD2 (6 bases). Deletions cut 3 bases from V and 5 bases from J, with 7 bases between. The CDR3 spans 12 residues.